This note documents a single T cell receptor (beta chain) sequence. The antigen remains unidentified. These data belong to a study of T-cell memory formation after mild COVID-19. In the study overall: TCR clusters were mostly confined to one donor each.

The germline V and J ends were trimmed by 5 bases and 6 bases, with 13 bases remaining between them. CDR3 length: 13 amino acids. Study conclusions and caveats: CD4/CD8 balance characterized clones contracting day 15 to 85, and CD4+ skew characterized later expanders. Chiefly within CM and EM were the contracting CD4+ clones; CD8+ ones were within EMRA.

TCRdb re-called the 5' RACE reads through MiXCR, storing one row per CDR3 protein. The table shows 350,000 to 500,000 distinct CDR3 sequences, with 20% occurring only once. The receptor comes from an adult woman who had mild COVID-19 (a few samples of this study predate the infection). Cell type and time point are not known. Sequenced input: PBMCs or a T cell subset sorted from them (not recorded which). The genes are TRBV12-3 or TRBV12-4 and TRBJ1-1; no reliable D call. The CDR3 loop reads CASSLDYHAEAFF. The CDR3 DNA sequence: TGTGCCAGCAGTCTCGACTACCACGCTGAAGCTTTCTTT.